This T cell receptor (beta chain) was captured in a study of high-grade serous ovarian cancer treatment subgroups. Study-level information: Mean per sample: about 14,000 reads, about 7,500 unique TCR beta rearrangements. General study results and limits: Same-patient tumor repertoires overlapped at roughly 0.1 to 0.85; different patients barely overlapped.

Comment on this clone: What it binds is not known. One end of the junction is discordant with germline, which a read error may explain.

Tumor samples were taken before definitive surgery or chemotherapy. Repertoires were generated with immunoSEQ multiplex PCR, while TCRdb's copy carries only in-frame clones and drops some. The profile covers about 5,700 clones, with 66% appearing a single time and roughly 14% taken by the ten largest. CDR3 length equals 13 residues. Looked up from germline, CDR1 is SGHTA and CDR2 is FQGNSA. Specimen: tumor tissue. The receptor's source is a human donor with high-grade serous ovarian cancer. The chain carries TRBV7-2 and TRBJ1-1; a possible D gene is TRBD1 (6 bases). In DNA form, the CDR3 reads TGTGCCAGCAGCTCGGGGGCGGACGTTCTTGCGCTTTTT. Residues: CASSSGADVLALF.